Each of the 28 T cell receptor beta chains below was sequenced from the same sample in a study of PD-L1 blockade in urothelial cancer. Profiled with immunoSEQ multiplex PCR; TCRdb holds only in-frame clones, not every one. The table shows around 30,000 clones, with around 80% occurring only once. Specimen: PBMCs, collected around atezolizumab (anti-PD-L1) treatment. The receptors were sampled from a man in his forties or fifties with urothelial cancer.

The table lists this clone with a few counts. The chain joins TRBV29-1 to TRBJ2-3; 10 positions match TRBD1. This CDR3 has 13 amino acids. Germline V gene sequence: CDR1 SQVTM, CDR2 ANQGSEA. Trimming took 6 bases from V and 1 from J; bases not matched to a gene: 1. Here the CDR3 DNA reads TGCAGCGTGGGGACAGGGGGCACAGATACGCAGTATTTT. Its protein product is CSVGTGGTDTQYF.

V and J are TRBV27 and TRBJ2-7, with no clear D. Germline values: CDR1 MNHEY, CDR2 SMNVEV (reference sequence). The V end was cut by 6 bases, the J end by 3 bases, with 6 bases between. This CDR3 is built from 11 residues. This CDR3 is CASSFLYEQYF. CDR3 nucleotides: TGTGCCAGCAGCTTTCTCTACGAGCAGTACTTC.

The chain has TRBV15 and TRBJ2-4, with D perhaps TRBD2 (5 bases). CDR3 length: 14 amino acids. The germline V and J ends were trimmed by 6 bases and 1 base, with 10 bases remaining between them. Germline CDR1 is LNHNV and CDR2 is YYDKDF (reference sequence). This chain's CDR3 is CATSSSSAKNIQYF. The CDR3 region has the DNA TGTGCCACCAGTTCTTCTAGCGCCAAAAACATTCAGTACTTC.

The J gene is TRBJ2-1, the V gene TRBV10-3, with a weak D call TRBD1 (6 bases). The CDR3 length is 15 residues. Germline V CDR1 and CDR2: ENHRY, SYGVKD. V was clipped by 2 bases and J by 2 bases, with 10 bases between them. DNA of the CDR3: TGTGCCATCAGTGAGAAACAGGGTGCCTACAATGAGCAGTTCTTC. This sequence encodes CAISEKQGAYNEQFF.

The V gene is TRBV18, the J gene TRBJ2-3; 8 bases are shared with TRBD1. CDR3 length equals 16 residues. Germline V gene data show CDR1 as KGHSH and CDR2 as LQKENI. The V gene end was trimmed by 2 bases and the J gene end by 4 bases; junction bases not matched to a gene: 8. The CDR3 loop is CASSPVGTGGSDTQYF. The CDR3, as DNA: TGTGCCAGCTCACCAGTGGGGACAGGCGGGTCAGATACGCAGTATTTT.

This clone occurred once. The chain couples TRBV7-2 to TRBJ1-1, with D tentatively TRBD1 (6 bases). The CDR3 extends over 13 amino acids. V gave up 6 bases and J gave up 7 bases, with 15 bases separating them. The V gene's germline CDR1 is SGHTA and CDR2 FQGNSA. The CDR3 protein is CASRSGVQVEAFF. CDR3 bases: TGTGCCAGCAGATCAGGGGTGCAAGTTGAAGCTTTCTTT.

This clone was counted between two and nine times. The chain carries TRBV15 and TRBJ2-7, with 7 bases fitting TRBD2. This CDR3 spans 16 amino acids. Germline loops: CDR1 LNHNV, CDR2 YYDKDF (reference sequence). V was pared by 9 bases and J by 7 bases, with 21 bases of the junction left unmatched. The chain's CDR3 is CATQRALGEGSREQYF. The CDR3 DNA reads TGTGCCACTCAACGGGCCTTAGGGGAGGGAAGTAGGGAGCAGTACTTC. Drawing the rest from reference TRBV15 and TRBJ2-7, the complete variable domain is DAMVIQNPRYQVTQFGKPVTLSCSQTLNHNVMYWYQQKSSQAPKLLFHYYDKDFNNEADTPDNFQSRRPNTSFCFLDIRSPGLGDTAMYLCATQRALGEGSREQYFGPGTRLTVT.

This chain joins TRBV14 and TRBJ2-1; 8 bases align to TRBD1. Trimming removed 2 bases from V and 10 bases from J; junction bases left unmatched: 25. The germline V gene has CDR1 SGHDN and CDR2 FVKESK. The CDR3 contains 20 residues. The CDR3 spells CASSQQLPTGVRRFLREQFF. CDR3 nucleotide sequence: TGTGCCAGCAGCCAACAGTTACCGACAGGGGTACGGCGCTTTTTACGGGAGCAGTTCTTC.

This clone was observed a handful of times. V gene TRBV28 combines with J gene TRBJ1-2, with D uncertain. This CDR3 spans 16 amino acids. Trimming stripped 1 base from V and 3 bases from J, with 15 bases between. The germline V gene has CDR1 MDHEN and CDR2 SYDVKM. CDR3 loop: CASSLFGGTGDYGYTF. The CDR3 coding sequence is TGTGCCAGCAGTTTATTTGGAGGAACCGGCGACTATGGCTACACCTTC.

V usage is TRBV5-1 and J usage is TRBJ2-7, with 11 bases that match TRBD2. V was pared by 4 bases and J by 2 bases, with 5 bases of the junction left unmatched. Germline CDR1 is SGHRS and CDR2 is YFSETQ. This CDR3 has 15 amino acids. CDR3 residues: CASSPIAGGPYEQYF. The CDR3 nucleotides are TGCGCCAGCAGCCCAATAGCGGGAGGGCCCTACGAGCAGTACTTC.

This chain joins TRBV7-9 and TRBJ2-6, with a possible D match to TRBD1 (6 bases). Trimming removed 6 bases from V and 9 bases from J, with 18 bases in between. The CDR3 contains 15 residues. Germline V gives CDR1 SEHNR, CDR2 FQNEAQ (reference sequence). The CDR3 DNA reads as TGTGCCAGCAGTATAGGACAGAGCCTCAACAACGTCCTGACTTTC. It codes for CASSIGQSLNNVLTF.

The sample holds one count of this clone. V is TRBV10-2 and J is TRBJ2-7, with TRBD2 identical over 10 bases. Germline assignment: CDR1 WSHSY and CDR2 SAAADI. The CDR3 runs 16 residues. J lost 2 bases, V lost 6 bases, and 10 bases had no gene match. CDR3 coding DNA: TGCGCCAGCAGCCTGAAACTAGCGGGGCCCCCCTACGAGCAGTACGTC. Amino acids: CASSLKLAGPPYEQYV.

The chain combines TRBV5-1 with TRBJ2-7, with a tentative D call TRBD2 (6 bases). Between the trimmed V and J ends, which lost 5 bases and 6 bases, there was a span of 15 bases. There are 13 residues in the CDR3. Germline V CDR1 and CDR2: SGHRS, YFSETQ. The CDR3 here is CASSLAAGREQYF. CDR3 bases: TGCGCCAGCAGTTTAGCGGCAGGGCGCGAGCAGTACTTC.

V and J are TRBV4-1 and TRBJ1-2; D possibly corresponds to TRBD1 (5 bases). The CDR3 is 15 amino acids. Trimming removed 0 bases from V and 8 bases from J, with 16 bases in between. Germline values: CDR1 MGHRA, CDR2 YSYEKL. CDR3 residues: CASSQDSGVPRGYTF. The CDR3 region has the DNA TGCGCCAGCAGCCAAGATTCGGGGGTCCCGCGGGGCTACACCTTC.

The chain links TRBV29-1 to TRBJ2-1; TRBD2 agrees at 13 bases. V was pared by 1 base and J by 7 bases, with 1 base of the junction left unmatched. The germline V gene encodes CDR1 SQVTM and CDR2 ANQGSEA. The CDR3 runs 14 residues. CDR3: CSVEGLAGGNEQFF. The CDR3 nucleotides read TGCAGCGTTGAAGGACTAGCGGGAGGAAATGAGCAGTTCTTC.

This clone turned up a few times. This chain connects TRBV21-1 to TRBJ1-1. TRBV21-1 is assigned pseudogene status. The CDR3 consists of 13 residues. The CDR3 DNA reads as TGTGCCAGCAGCAAATCGACGGGTTCTGAAGCTTTCTTT. This encodes CASSKSTGSEAFF.

The V gene is TRBV2, the J gene TRBJ2-5; tentatively, D is TRBD2 (6 bases). The V and J ends lost 5 bases and 3 bases respectively, with 7 bases between them. Germline V gene sequence: CDR1 SNHLY, CDR2 FYNNEI. The CDR3 spans 12 residues. The CDR3 here is CASSWREETQYF. CDR3 sequence (DNA): TGTGCCAGCAGTTGGAGGGAAGAGACCCAGTACTTC.

This rearrangement joins TRBV19 to TRBJ1-5; maybe TRBD1 (6 bases). The CDR3 has 21 amino acids. The ends were cut back, 5 bases at V and 1 base at J, with 30 bases in the middle. Germline values: CDR1 LNHDA, CDR2 SQIVND (reference sequence). Here the CDR3 reads CASSFQPIQGRAYLSNQPQHF. The CDR3 DNA reads TGTGCCAGTAGTTTCCAACCCATACAGGGAAGGGCTTATTTGAGCAATCAGCCCCAGCATTTT.

This rearrangement joins TRBV5-1 to TRBJ2-7; the D gene is possibly TRBD2 (5 bases). Per germline, CDR1 SGHRS and CDR2 YFSETQ. The V end lost 4 bases, the J end lost 5 bases, and 16 bases lay between the germline ends. This CDR3 region has 14 residues. The CDR3 DNA sequence: TGCGCCAGCAGCCGCGGCGGGTACACAGACGAGCAGTACTTC. It is translated as CASSRGGYTDEQYF.

The chain links TRBV29-1 to TRBJ1-2; D possibly corresponds to TRBD1 (6 bases). Germline CDR1 is SQVTM and CDR2 is ANQGSEA. The CDR3 length is 15 residues. Trimming took off 6 bases at V and 2 bases at J, with 19 bases between the two ends. The CDR3 sequence is CSVRGLGGGNYGYTF. The CDR3 coding sequence is TGCAGCGTCCGGGGATTGGGAGGGGGGAACTATGGCTACACCTTC.

This sequence joins TRBV5-1 and TRBJ2-2; 10 nucleotides align to TRBD1. Looked up from germline, CDR1 is SGHRS and CDR2 is YFSETQ. V was clipped by 5 bases and J by 9 bases; unmatched bases: 7. The CDR3 totals 14 residues. DNA of the CDR3: TGCGCCAGCAGTAAGGTGACAGGGGGCAGGGAGCTGTTTTTT. Its protein is CASSKVTGGRELFF.

The chain links TRBV6-5 to TRBJ2-2; possibly TRBD2 for D (5 bases). The CDR3 is 14 amino acids. The V gene lost 1 base and the J gene lost 6 bases, with 9 bases spanning the gap. CDR1 is MNHEY, CDR2 SVGAGI, per germline. CDR3 bases: TGTGCCAGCAGTTACTACGGGGTGGCCGGGGAGCTGTTTTTT. Protein product: CASSYYGVAGELFF.

The chain has TRBV27 and TRBJ2-5; TRBD1 agrees at 8 bases. Germline CDR1 and CDR2: MNHEY and SMNVEV (reference sequence). This CDR3 is built from 16 residues. After removal of 2 bases from V and 5 bases from J, the junction contained 10 bases not matched to a gene. The CDR3 DNA follows: TGTGCCAGCAGTTTACAGGGGGCGAGCTTAACGGAGACCCAGTACTTC. It is translated as CASSLQGASLTETQYF.

The V and J genes are TRBV25-1 and TRBJ2-2; 10 bases fit TRBD1. Germline V gene lookup returns CDR1 MGHDK and CDR2 SYGVNS. The junction had 2 bases not matched to a gene; V was cut back by 7 bases and J by 6 bases. This CDR3 spans 13 amino acids. The CDR3 region has the DNA TGTGCCAGCACGGGACAGGGGCCCGGGGAGCTGTTTTTT. This translates into CASTGQGPGELFF.

The rearrangement joins TRBV30 to TRBJ1-1; possibly TRBD1 for D (6 bases). The germline gives CDR1 GTSNPN, CDR2 SVGIG (reference sequence). This CDR3 has 14 amino acids. V was shortened by 3 bases and J by 7 bases, with 18 bases between the two germline ends. This chain's CDR3 is CAWSGTSIRSEAFF. DNA for the CDR3: TGTGCCTGGAGCGGGACATCTATCAGGAGTGAAGCTTTCTTT.

This chain joins TRBV18 and TRBJ1-6; 8 positions agree with TRBD1. The CDR3 consists of 15 residues. The germline V gene has CDR1 KGHSH and CDR2 LQKENI. With V trimmed by 1 base and J by 5 bases, 1 base remained unmatched. In DNA, the CDR3 is TGTGCCAGCTCACCACGACAGGGGAATAATTCACCCCTCCACTTT. The encoded protein is CASSPRQGNNSPLHF.

The chain uses TRBV2 and TRBJ1-6; D call uncertain. V was shortened by 2 bases and J by 9 bases, with 2 bases between the two germline ends. The CDR3 consists of 11 residues. Germline assignment: CDR1 SNHLY and CDR2 FYNNEI. This CDR3 is CASSERSPLHF. The CDR3 DNA is TGTGCCAGCAGTGAACGTTCACCCCTCCACTTT.

This clone was recorded once. The V and J genes are TRBV28 and TRBJ2-2; 8 nucleotides match TRBD1. This CDR3 contains 13 residues. In germline, CDR1 is MDHEN, CDR2 SYDVKM. With V trimmed by 6 bases and J by 4 bases, 1 base remained unmatched. The CDR3 spells CASRGTGTGELFF. The DNA of the CDR3 is TGTGCCAGCAGGGGGACAGGCACCGGGGAGCTGTTTTTT.